The 17 T cell receptor beta chains below come from one sample, sequenced in a study of blood T cell repertoires in COVID-19. Data came from immunoSEQ multiplex PCR; TCRdb stores just in-frame clones and leaves some out. The repertoire includes 200,000 to 250,000 clones, approximately 80% of them detected once, and roughly 9.8% sits in the top ten. Sequenced: peripheral blood. The receptors stem from a man aged 80 or over with acute or convalescent COVID-19.

This clone was seen a single time. The chain combines TRBV11-2 with TRBJ2-3; 9 bases match TRBD2. The V gene's germline CDR1 is SGHAT and CDR2 FQNNGV. This CDR3 is 17 amino acids long. V was clipped by 5 bases and J by 1 base; unmatched bases: 10. Written as DNA, the CDR3 is TGTGCCAGCAGCGCAGGGGTTAGCGGGAGTGGCACAGATACGCAGTATTTT. Translating it yields CASSAGVSGSGTDTQYF. Combining the CDR3 with reference TRBV11-2 and TRBJ2-3 gives the whole variable domain EAGVAQSPRYKIIEKRQSVAFWCNPISGHATLYWYQQILGQGPKLLIQFQNNGVVDDSQLPKDRFSAERLKGVDSTLKIQPAKLEDSAVYLCASSAGVSGSGTDTQYFGPGTRLTVL.

The V and J genes are TRBV25-1 and TRBJ1-5; 7 bases fit TRBD1. In germline, CDR1 is MGHDK, CDR2 SYGVNS. The CDR3 covers 13 residues. With V trimmed by 6 bases and J by 6 bases, 5 bases remained unmatched. CDR3 amino acids: CASSRDRGQPQHF. CDR3 coding DNA: TGTGCCAGCAGCCGGGACAGAGGTCAGCCCCAGCATTTT.

V and J are TRBV5-1 and TRBJ2-5, with D tentatively TRBD1 (5 bases). The CDR3 consists of 12 residues. Trimming pared 4 bases from V and 4 bases from J, leaving 8 bases between. Germline V CDR1 and CDR2: SGHRS, YFSETQ. CDR3 coding DNA: TGCGCCAGCAGCGACAGCCCAGAGACCCAGTACTTC. Translated, it gives CASSDSPETQYF.

V and J are TRBV12-3 or TRBV12-4 and TRBJ1-6; the D is unclear. V was pared by 7 bases and J by 8 bases, with 12 bases between. CDR3 length equals 13 residues. The CDR3, as DNA: TGTGCCAGCACCCTTCCAGGTGATTCACCCCTCCACTTT. Its protein is CASTLPGDSPLHF.

The chain is built from TRBV5-1 and TRBJ2-2, with a tentative D call TRBD1 (6 bases). Trimming cost V 1 base and J 1 base, with 8 bases left between them. The CDR3 totals 15 residues. CDR1 is SGHRS, CDR2 YFSETQ, per germline. The CDR3 loop reads CASSLNRVNTGELFF. The CDR3 DNA reads as TGCGCCAGCAGCTTGAACAGGGTGAACACCGGGGAGCTGTTTTTT.

The V call is TRBV6-6, the J call TRBJ2-7; a weak D match, TRBD2 (5 bases). The length of the CDR3 is 14 residues. V was clipped by 2 bases and J by 2 bases, with 10 bases between them. Germline loops: CDR1 MNHNY, CDR2 SVGAGI (reference sequence). CDR3 protein: CASSYEGGTYEQYF. CDR3 DNA sequence: TGTGCCAGCAGTTACGAGGGCGGTACCTACGAGCAGTACTTC.

Regarding this clone: Within the sample, other DNA sequences also encode this same CDR3. The gene calls are TRBV5-1 and TRBJ1-2; 7 bases match TRBD1. The J segment lost 5 bases and the V segment lost 3 bases, leaving 7 bases of the junction unmatched. The CDR3 contains 14 residues. Germline CDR1 is SGHRS and CDR2 is YFSETQ. As DNA, the CDR3 is TGCGCCAGCAGCTCTGGACAGGAAATATATGGCTACACCTTC. Amino acids: CASSSGQEIYGYTF.

The rearrangement joins TRBV4-2 to TRBJ2-2; 9 positions agree with TRBD2. The ends lost 0 bases at V and 7 bases at J; junction bases unmatched: 6. This CDR3 has 16 residues. CDR1 and CDR2 from the germline V gene are LGHNA and YNFKEQ. The CDR3 is CASSQDSAGGVGELFF. CDR3 in DNA: TGTGCCAGCAGCCAAGATTCGGCGGGAGGGGTCGGGGAGCTGTTTTTT.

The rearrangement joins TRBV19 to TRBJ1-6, with a tentative D call TRBD1 (5 bases). The CDR3 covers 18 residues. V lost 3 bases and J lost 0, with 15 bases in between. Germline values: CDR1 LNHDA, CDR2 SQIVND (reference sequence). The CDR3 nucleotides are TGTGCCAGTAGTATCCGGACATACCGGAGCTCCTATAATTCACCCCTCCACTTT. It specifies CASSIRTYRSSYNSPLHF.

This rearrangement joins TRBV7-8 to TRBJ1-2, with D perhaps TRBD1 (5 bases). The CDR3 runs 15 residues. Trimming took 5 bases from V and 1 from J, leaving 14 bases between them. CDR1 SGHVS and CDR2 FQNEAQ come from the germline V gene. The CDR3 reads CASSGTELVNYGYTF. The CDR3 DNA sequence: TGTGCCAGCAGCGGGACTGAACTTGTTAACTATGGCTACACCTTC.

The genes are TRBV5-1 and TRBJ2-3; 7 bases fit TRBD1. This CDR3 comprises 16 residues. CDR1 is SGHRS, CDR2 YFSETQ, per germline. Losses at the gene ends were 0 bases for V and 0 bases for J; bases not matched to a gene: 4. CDR3 sequence: CASSLATGLSTDTQYF. CDR3 in DNA: TGCGCCAGCAGCTTGGCGACAGGGCTCAGCACAGATACGCAGTATTTT.

This chain uses TRBV12-3 or TRBV12-4 with TRBJ2-7; D ambiguous. V lost 5 bases and J 0 bases, leaving 8 bases between the germline ends. The CDR3 has 13 residues. The CDR3 DNA reads as TGTGCCAGCAGTCCCACTTACTCCTACGAGCAGTACTTC. It is translated as CASSPTYSYEQYF.

The chain uses TRBV5-4 and TRBJ2-7, with 9 bases lining up with TRBD1. Per the germline V gene, CDR1 is SGHNT and CDR2 is YYREEE (reference sequence). V trimming: 4 bases; J trimming: 1 base; junction bases outside the gene matches: 3. The CDR3 covers 14 residues. CDR3 sequence reads: CASSPTGGSYEQYF. CDR3 in DNA: TGTGCCAGCAGCCCGACAGGGGGTTCCTACGAGCAGTACTTC. Complete variable domain (other parts from reference TRBV5-4 and TRBJ2-7): ETGVTQSPTHLIKTRGQQVTLRCSSQSGHNTVSWYQQALGQGPQFIFQYYREEENGRGNFPPRFSGLQFPNYSSELNVNALELDDSALYLCASSPTGGSYEQYFGPGTRLTVT.

The chain recombines TRBV7-9 with TRBJ2-5; D is perhaps TRBD2 (6 bases). The V end lost 1 base, the J end lost 3 bases, and 15 bases lay between the germline ends. CDR1 is SEHNR, CDR2 FQNEAQ, per germline (reference sequence). The CDR3 sequence is 16 residues long. The CDR3 nucleotides are TGTGCCAGCAGCTTAGAGCGACACCGGGGGAAAGAGACCCAGTACTTC. It codes for CASSLERHRGKETQYF.

The DNA of the CDR3 is TGTGCCAGCTCCGACACCCAGGGTCGGAATTCACCCCTCCACTTT. Translation gives CASSDTQGRNSPLHF. The rearrangement links TRBV18 to TRBJ1-6; the D gene is possibly TRBD1 (5 bases). The CDR3 is 15 amino acids. Per germline, CDR1 KGHSH and CDR2 LQKENI. Trimming took off 6 bases at V and 7 bases at J, with 16 bases between the two ends.

This clone appeared once. The V gene is TRBV7-6, the J gene TRBJ1-1; D is unclear. CDR3 length: 12 amino acids. CDR1 is SGHVS and CDR2 is FNYEAQ in the germline V gene. V lost 5 bases and J lost 6, with 10 bases in between. CDR3 loop: CASSPHRAEAFF. CDR3 nucleotide sequence: TGTGCCAGCAGCCCCCACCGGGCTGAAGCTTTCTTT.

Comment on this clone: Other nucleotide sequences from this sample produce the same CDR3. J is TRBJ1-1 and V is TRBV12-5, with 7 nucleotides matching TRBD1. V shed 4 bases, J shed 1 base, and the junction held 3 bases outside the gene matches. This CDR3 contains 14 residues. Germline values: CDR1 LGHNT, CDR2 FRNRAP. The CDR3 bases are TGTGCTAGTGGTTCGGGACAGCCGAACACTGAAGCTTTCTTT. Translating gives CASGSGQPNTEAFF.